This T cell receptor (beta chain) was found in a study of T-cell reconstitution after alpha-beta-depleted transplantation in children (dated by TCRdb to between 2015 and 2016). In the study overall: The study quantitatively tracked T-cell immune reconstitution after TCRalphabeta/CD19-depleted allogeneic hematopoietic cell transplantation in children using TCR repertoire profiling.

Concerning this clonotype itself: Its antigen specificity is not known. Sequence at one end of the junction differs from germline and may be a read error.

Broader findings and caveats from the paper: Hyperexpanded clone frequencies declined over subsequent months; after one year, T-cell counts and TCRbeta diversity were mostly attributed to newly produced T cells. The apparently early alphabetaT-cell count recovery about two months after transplant was reportedly dependent on only several hundred rapidly expanded clones derived from non-depleted graft cells. The high TCRbeta diversity at day 60 in some patients was ascribed to recipient T cells and intrathymic progenitors that had survived conditioning.

The treatment or condition label of this sample denotes: allogeneic hematopoietic cell transplantation with graft depleted of TCRalphabeta T cells and CD19 B cells. The children who served as transplant recipients had been given grafts of TCRalphabeta/CD19-depleted allogeneic hematopoietic cells. The receptor library was made with PCR. Sequencing instrument: Illumina HiSeq 2500. To normalize quantification of the TCRbeta repertoire, the TCR libraries were built with molecular barcoding that relied on unique molecular identifiers. TCRdb passed the public sequencing reads through fastp at Q25 and MiXCR, retaining productive beta sequences. A single entry per CDR3 protein holds the most common genes and DNA from its merged rows. Counted in this sample were about 120,000 distinct CDR3 sequences; over 9% of them appeared once. Less than 45% of the sample rests with the top ten. Including the terminal cysteine and phenylalanine, the CDR3 comprises 13 residues. Only CDR3 DNA is held: 39 bases, read in frame from base 1. CDR1 and CDR2 (MNHNS, SASEGT) derive from the germline V gene.

The chain is assembled from TRBV6-1 and TRBJ1-2, with 8 bases matching TRBD1. This sequence was found in a boy aged 2 to 9 with acute lymphoblastic leukemia, due to receive a stem cell transplant. The sequences come from PBMCs, collected before TCRalphabeta/CD19-depleted stem cell transplant. The CDR3 region has the sequence CASSGTGRYGYNF. The DNA is TGTGCCAGCAGTGGGACAGGGCGATATGGCTACAACTTC.